This TCR beta chain was sequenced for a study of blood T cell repertoires in COVID-19. Study-wide background: Donors in the United States, Italy and Spain gave samples during acute or convalescent COVID-19.

Seattle enrolled patients during active infection and tracked them longitudinally. Germline loops: CDR1 SGHDT, CDR2 YYEEEE. The CDR3 extends over 14 amino acids. Trimming cost V 4 bases and J 1 base, with 11 bases left between them. In the study's own analysis: From reference gene primer amplification, estimates of nucleated cell counts were derived. Only in-frame clones appear in the TCRdb table, and some are missing; sequencing was by immunoSEQ multiplex PCR. The DNA was the basis for D and trimming; V, J and clone size are from that table. The table has about 160,000 clones, about 90% seen once. This clonotype originated in a man aged 25 to 40 with COVID-19, enrolled during active disease. The V gene is TRBV5-6, the J gene TRBJ1-1; weak D call: TRBD1 (5 bases). The sample comprised peripheral blood. CDR3 sequence: CASSLLRGNTEAFF. CDR3 in DNA: TGTGCCAGCAGCCTCCTTAGGGGGAACACTGAAGCTTTCTTT.